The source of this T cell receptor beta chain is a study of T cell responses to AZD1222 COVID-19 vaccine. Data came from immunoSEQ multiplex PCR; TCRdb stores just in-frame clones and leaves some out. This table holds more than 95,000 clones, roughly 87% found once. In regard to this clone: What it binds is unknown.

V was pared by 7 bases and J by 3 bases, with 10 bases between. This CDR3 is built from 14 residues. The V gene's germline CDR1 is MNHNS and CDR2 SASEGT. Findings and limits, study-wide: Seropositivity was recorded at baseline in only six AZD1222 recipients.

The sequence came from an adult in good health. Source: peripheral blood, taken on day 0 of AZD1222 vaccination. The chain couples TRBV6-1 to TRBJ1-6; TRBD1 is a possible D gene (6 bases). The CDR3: CASTSDSYNSPLHF. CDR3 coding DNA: TGTGCCAGCACCTCGGACAGCTATAATTCACCCCTCCACTTT.